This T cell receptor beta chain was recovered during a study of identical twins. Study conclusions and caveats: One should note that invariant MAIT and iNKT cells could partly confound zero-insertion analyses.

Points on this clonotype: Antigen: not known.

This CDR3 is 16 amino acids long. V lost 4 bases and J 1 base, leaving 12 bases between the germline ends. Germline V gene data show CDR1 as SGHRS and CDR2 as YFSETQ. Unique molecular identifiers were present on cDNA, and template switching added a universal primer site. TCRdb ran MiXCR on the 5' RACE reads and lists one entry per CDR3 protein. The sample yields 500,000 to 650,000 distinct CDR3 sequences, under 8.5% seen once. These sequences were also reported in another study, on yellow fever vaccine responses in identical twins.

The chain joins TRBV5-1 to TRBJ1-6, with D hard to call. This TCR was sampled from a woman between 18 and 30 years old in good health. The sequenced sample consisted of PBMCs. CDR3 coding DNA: TGCGCCAGCAGCACCGACGGACTTTCCTATAATTCACCCCTCCACTTT. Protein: CASSTDGLSYNSPLHF.